The clone carrying this T cell receptor beta chain was counted a few times. This entry belongs to a study of blood T cell repertoires in COVID-19. Study summary: The United States, Italy and Spain were the sources of the acute and convalescent COVID-19 samples. PBMCs, B-cell-depleted T cells, or T cells provided the cDNA or gDNA that made up the material.

Original methodology: Scientists estimated how many nucleated cells there were by amplifying reference gene primers. Measured with immunoSEQ multiplex PCR; TCRdb has only the in-frame clones, and not every one. From that table come the V and J calls and clone size; the DNA was used to work out D and trimming. This sample has roughly 62,000 clones, with about 90% found just once. The CDR3 consists of 14 residues. Per the germline V gene, CDR1 is LNHNV and CDR2 is YYDKDF (reference sequence). V was cut by 0 bases and J by 9 bases, with 12 bases left in between. The chain is built from TRBV15 and TRBJ1-5; no definite D call. The origin of this receptor is a human donor with acute or convalescent COVID-19. The donor label of this sample is uncertain. The sequencing input was peripheral blood. The CDR3 nucleotides are TGTGCCACCAGCAGAGATCCAGGCCTCGGGCCCCAGCATTTT. Protein sequence: CATSRDPGLGPQHF.